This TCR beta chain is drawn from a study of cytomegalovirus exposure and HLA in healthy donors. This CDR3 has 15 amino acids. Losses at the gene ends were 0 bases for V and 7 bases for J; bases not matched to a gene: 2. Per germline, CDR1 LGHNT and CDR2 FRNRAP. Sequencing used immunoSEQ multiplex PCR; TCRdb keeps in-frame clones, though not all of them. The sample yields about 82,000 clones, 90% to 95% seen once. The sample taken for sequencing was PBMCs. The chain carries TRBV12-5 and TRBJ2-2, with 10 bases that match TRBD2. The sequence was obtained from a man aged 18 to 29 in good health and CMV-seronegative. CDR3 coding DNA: TGTGCTAGTGGTTTGGTAGCGGGGGGGAACGGGGAGCTGTTTTTT. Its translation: CASGLVAGGNGELFF.